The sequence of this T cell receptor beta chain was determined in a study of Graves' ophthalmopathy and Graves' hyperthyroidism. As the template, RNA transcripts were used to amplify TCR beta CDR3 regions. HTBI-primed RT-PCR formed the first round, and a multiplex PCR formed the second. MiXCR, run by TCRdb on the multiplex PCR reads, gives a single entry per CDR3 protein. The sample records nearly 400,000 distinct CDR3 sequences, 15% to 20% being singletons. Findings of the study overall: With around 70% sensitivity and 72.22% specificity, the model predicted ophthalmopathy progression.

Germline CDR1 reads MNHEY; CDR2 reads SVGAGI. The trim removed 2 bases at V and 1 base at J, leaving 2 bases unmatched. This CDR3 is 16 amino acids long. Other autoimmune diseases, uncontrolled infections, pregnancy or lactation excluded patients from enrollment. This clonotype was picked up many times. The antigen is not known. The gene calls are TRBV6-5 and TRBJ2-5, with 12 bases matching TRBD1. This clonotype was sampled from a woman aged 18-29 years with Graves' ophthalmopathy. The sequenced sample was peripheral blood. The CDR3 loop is CASSYGTGGPQETQYF. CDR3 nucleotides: TGTGCCAGCAGTTACGGGACAGGGGGCCCCCAAGAGACCCAGTACTTC.